The rows below give T cell receptor beta chains drawn from one sample of a study of blood T cells in healthy people across ages. Using its own MiXCR run on the 5' RACE reads, TCRdb lists one record per CDR3 protein. The table shows fewer than 900,000 distinct CDR3 sequences, with under 40% occurring only once. The sequenced sample consisted of blood. These receptors were obtained from a man aged 18 to 30 in good health. CDR3s include the opening cysteine and the closing phenylalanine or tryptophan. D genes are given only for firm matches. Rows may omit the clone size; those that give it use once, few, many or a size class.

TRBV12-3/TRBV12-4,.,.,TRBJ2-3,TGTGCCAGCAGTGCCGACGGGGGGCCAGAGGCGCAGTATTTT,CASSADGGPEAQYF
TRBV12-3/TRBV12-4,.,.,TRBJ1-2,TGTGCCAGCACCCCACCCCCGGGTGGCTACACCTTC,CASTPPPGGYTF
TRBV25-1,.,few,TRBJ2-3,TGTGCCAGCAGTGAACTTCCGATGGCGCAGTATTTT,CASSELPMAQYF
TRBV5-1,.,few,TRBJ1-5,TGCGCCAGCAGCTTGGACGGGGACCGCAATCAGCCCCAGCATTTT,CASSLDGDRNQPQHF
TRBV29-1,TRBD2,many,TRBJ2-3,TGCAGCGCGAACCAGGGAGGGACAGATACGCAGTATTTT,CSANQGGTDTQYF
TRBV7-2,TRBD1,.,TRBJ2-7,TGTGCCAGTAGCGTTCGACAGGGCACCACCTACAATGAGCAGTACTTC,CASSVRQGTTYNEQYF
TRBV3-1,.,few,TRBJ1-2,TGTGCCAGCAGCCAAGATTGGGGGAGGTATGGCTACACCTTC,CASSQDWGRYGYTF
TRBV12-3/TRBV12-4,.,.,TRBJ2-3,TGTGCCAGCAGCGTGCTAGCGCCTAGAACAGATACGCAGTATTTT,CASSVLAPRTDTQYF
TRBV5-8,.,few,TRBJ2-6,TGTGCCAGCAGCTTGTGGGTTTCTGGGGCCAACGTCCTGACTTTC,CASSLWVSGANVLTF
TRBV12-3/TRBV12-4,.,.,TRBJ1-1,TGTGCCAGCAGCCTAGGAACTCGGACAACTCATGACACTGAAGCTTTCTTT,CASSLGTRTTHDTEAFF
TRBV6-2/TRBV6-3,.,few,TRBJ2-7,TGTGCCACCTCGGGATCGAGGGTCACCTACGAGCAGTACTTC,CATSGSRVTYEQYF
TRBV20-1,TRBD1,.,TRBJ2-3,TGCAGTGCCGACAGGGTTGGGACAGATACGCAGTATTTT,CSADRVGTDTQYF
TRBV5-1,TRBD1,.,TRBJ1-4,TGCACCAGCAGGGGGACGACAACTAATGAAAAACTGTTTTTT,CTSRGTTTNEKLFF
TRBV12-3/TRBV12-4,.,few,TRBJ2-6,TGTGCCAGCAATGAAGCCCCAATGGTTGCTGGGGCCAACGTCCTGACTTTC,CASNEAPMVAGANVLTF
TRBV6-2/TRBV6-3,.,many,TRBJ1-2,TGTGCCAGCAGTTACCCACAGGGCAACTATGGCTACACCTTC,CASSYPQGNYGYTF
TRBV7-2,.,few,TRBJ1-6,TGTGCCAGCAGCTTAGTATCCACGACCAGTTTGTATAATTCACCCCTCCACTTT,CASSLVSTTSLYNSPLHF